This T cell receptor beta chain was found in a study of T cell responses to AZD1222 COVID-19 vaccine. Study-level results: Spike was spanned by vaccine-associated CD4 TCRs, which were dominant at 160-218 and 743-854. Donors in the cohort were predominantly white British and more often female, and clonal diversity was possibly underestimated.

The assay was immunoSEQ multiplex PCR, and TCRdb's table has in-frame clones only and misses some. The sample carries over 95,000 clones, 84% recorded once. This clone was counted a few times. The antigen remains unidentified. Sequencing was performed on peripheral blood, taken 28 days after the second AZD1222 dose. The source is an adult who received the AZD1222 COVID-19 vaccine.

The CDR3 sequence: CASSPGVTNTEAFF. The CDR3 DNA reads as TGCGCCAGCAGCCCTGGGGTGACGAACACTGAAGCTTTCTTT. The chain uses TRBV5-1 and TRBJ1-1; no firm D call. The CDR3 spans 14 residues. With 4 bases removed from V and 1 base from J, the gap between germline ends came to 11 bases. Germline assignment: CDR1 SGHRS and CDR2 YFSETQ.